This TCR beta chain was documented in a study of blood T cell repertoires in COVID-19. Background on the study: From the United States, Italy and Spain came samples of acute and convalescent COVID-19. Sample material is recorded as cDNA or gDNA derived from T cells, B-cell-depleted T cells, or PBMCs.

The germline CDR1 and CDR2 sequences are DFQATT and SNEGSKA (reference sequence). The CDR3 loop spans 13 amino acids. With 3 bases removed from V and 2 bases from J, the gap between germline ends came to 10 bases. In the authors' workflow: Nucleated cell counts were estimated from reference gene primer amplification. TCRdb's table, derived via immunoSEQ multiplex PCR, lists solely in-frame clones and lacks some. V, J and clone size derive from that table, while D and trimming were established from the DNA sequence. The table shows 25,000 to 30,000 clones, with about 83% occurring only once. J is TRBJ1-2 and V is TRBV20-1; perhaps TRBD1 as D (6 bases). The sequencing sample was made of peripheral blood. The receptor was derived from a human donor in a cohort sampled during active COVID-19. The CDR3 DNA is TGCAGTGCTAGTGGGGGGCCCAACTATGGCTACACCTTC. Amino acids: CSASGGPNYGYTF.